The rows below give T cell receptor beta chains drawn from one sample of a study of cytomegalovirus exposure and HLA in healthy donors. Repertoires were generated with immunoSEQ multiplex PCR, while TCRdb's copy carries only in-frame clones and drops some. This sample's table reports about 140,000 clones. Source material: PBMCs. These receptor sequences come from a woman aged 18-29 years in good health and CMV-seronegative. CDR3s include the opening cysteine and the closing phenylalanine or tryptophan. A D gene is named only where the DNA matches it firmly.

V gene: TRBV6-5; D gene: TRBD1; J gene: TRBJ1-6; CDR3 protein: CASRQGQVNSPLHF; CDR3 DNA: TGTGCCAGCAGGCAGGGACAGGTTAATTCACCCCTCCACTTT
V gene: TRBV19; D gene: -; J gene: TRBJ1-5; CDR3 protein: CASTETGPYQPQHF; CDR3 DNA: TGTGCCAGTACCGAGACAGGTCCCTATCAGCCCCAGCATTTT
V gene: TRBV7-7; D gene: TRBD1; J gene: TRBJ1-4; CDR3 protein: CASSPGTGINEKLFF; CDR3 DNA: TGTGCCAGCAGCCCCGGGACAGGCATTAATGAAAAACTGTTTTTT
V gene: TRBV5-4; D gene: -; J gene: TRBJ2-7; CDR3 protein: CASGPPGVGEQYF; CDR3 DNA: TGTGCCAGCGGCCCACCGGGGGTAGGCGAGCAGTACTTC
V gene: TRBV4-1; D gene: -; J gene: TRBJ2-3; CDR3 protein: CASSQKGSGTGTADTQYF; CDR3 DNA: TGCGCCAGCAGCCAGAAGGGGTCCGGGACTGGAACAGCAGATACGCAGTATTTT
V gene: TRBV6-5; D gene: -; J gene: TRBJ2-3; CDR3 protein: CASSGGWGTDTQYF; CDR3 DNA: TGTGCCAGCAGTGGGGGCTGGGGCACAGATACGCAGTATTTT
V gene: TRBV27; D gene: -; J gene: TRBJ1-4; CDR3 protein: CASSFSPGREEKLFF; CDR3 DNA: TGTGCCAGCAGTTTTTCGCCGGGGAGGGAAGAAAAACTGTTTTTT
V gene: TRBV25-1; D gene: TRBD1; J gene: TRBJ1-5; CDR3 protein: CASSGGQGNQPQHF; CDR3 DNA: TGTGCCAGCAGTGGGGGACAGGGCAATCAGCCCCAGCATTTT
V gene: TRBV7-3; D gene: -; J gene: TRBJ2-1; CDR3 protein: CASSFEPGRANEQFF; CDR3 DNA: TGTGCCAGCAGCTTTGAACCGGGAAGAGCAAATGAGCAGTTCTTC
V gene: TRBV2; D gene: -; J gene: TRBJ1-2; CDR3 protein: CARKGESSGYTF; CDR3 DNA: TGTGCCAGGAAGGGGGAATCCAGTGGCTACACCTTC
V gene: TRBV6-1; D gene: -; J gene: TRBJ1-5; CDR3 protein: CASRYSAHHNQPQHF; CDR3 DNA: TGTGCCAGCAGATATTCTGCACACCACAATCAGCCCCAGCATTTT
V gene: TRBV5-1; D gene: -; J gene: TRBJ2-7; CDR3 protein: CASSLAKVVDSFEQYF; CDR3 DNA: TGCGCCAGCAGCTTGGCCAAGGTTGTCGACAGCTTCGAGCAGTACTTC
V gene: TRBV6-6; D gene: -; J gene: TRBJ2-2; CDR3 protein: CASSLKDIDLAGELFF; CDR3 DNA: TGTGCCAGCAGTTTAAAGGACATAGATCTAGCCGGGGAGCTGTTTTTT
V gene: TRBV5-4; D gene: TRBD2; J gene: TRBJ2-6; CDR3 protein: CASSLGLAGDGANVLTF; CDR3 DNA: TGTGCCAGCAGCCTAGGACTAGCGGGAGATGGGGCCAACGTCCTGACTTTC
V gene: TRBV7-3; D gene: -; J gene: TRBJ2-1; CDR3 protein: CASSSQRASADNEQFF; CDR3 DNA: TGTGCCAGCAGCTCCCAAAGGGCTAGCGCTGACAATGAGCAGTTCTTC
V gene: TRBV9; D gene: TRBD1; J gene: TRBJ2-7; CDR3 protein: CASSVGVGTGYEQYF; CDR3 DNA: TGTGCCAGCAGCGTAGGGGTCGGGACAGGGTACGAGCAGTACTTC
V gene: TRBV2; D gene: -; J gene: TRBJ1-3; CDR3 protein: CASSVHSSSGNTIYF; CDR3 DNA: TGTGCCAGCAGTGTTCACAGCAGCTCTGGAAACACCATATATTTT
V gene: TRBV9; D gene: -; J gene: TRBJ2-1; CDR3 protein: CASSPYGAYNEQFF; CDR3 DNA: TGTGCCAGCAGCCCCTATGGAGCTTACAATGAGCAGTTCTTC
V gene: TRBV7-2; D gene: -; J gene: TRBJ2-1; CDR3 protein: CAAGSYNEQFF; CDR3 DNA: TGTGCCGCCGGCTCCTACAATGAGCAGTTCTTC
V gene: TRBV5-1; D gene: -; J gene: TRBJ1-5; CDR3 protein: CASSPEGLSNQPQHF; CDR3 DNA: TGCGCCAGCAGCCCCGAGGGCCTTAGCAATCAGCCCCAGCATTTT
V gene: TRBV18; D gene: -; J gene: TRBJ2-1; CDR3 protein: CASSPRLEDEQFF; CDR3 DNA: TGTGCCAGCTCACCGAGGCTAGAGGATGAGCAGTTCTTC
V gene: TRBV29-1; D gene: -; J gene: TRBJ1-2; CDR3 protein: CSVDHRGAHTF; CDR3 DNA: TGCAGCGTAGACCATCGCGGGGCCCACACCTTC
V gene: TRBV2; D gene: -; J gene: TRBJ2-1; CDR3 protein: CASSEGGWRTAHNEQFF; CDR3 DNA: TGTGCCAGCAGTGAAGGAGGATGGAGGACAGCGCACAATGAGCAGTTCTTC
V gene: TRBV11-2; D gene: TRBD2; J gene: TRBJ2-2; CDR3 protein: CASSLRTSGSSTGELFF; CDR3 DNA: TGTGCCAGCAGCTTACGGACTAGCGGGAGTAGTACCGGGGAGCTGTTTTTT
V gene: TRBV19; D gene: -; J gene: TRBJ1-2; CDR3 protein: CASSIGAGDYGYTF; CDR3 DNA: TGTGCCAGTAGTATCGGGGCGGGGGATTATGGCTACACCTTC
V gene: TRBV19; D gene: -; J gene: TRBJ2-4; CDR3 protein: CASSISSGKNIQYF; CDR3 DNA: TGTGCCAGTAGTATATCCAGCGGAAAAAACATTCAGTACTTC
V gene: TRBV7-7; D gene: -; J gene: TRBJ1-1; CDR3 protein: CASSRTLGTEAFF; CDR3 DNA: TGTGCCAGCAGCCGGACTCTGGGCACTGAAGCTTTCTTT
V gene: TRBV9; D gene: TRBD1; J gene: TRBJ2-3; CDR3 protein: CASSVAGQGVSDTQYF; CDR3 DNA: TGTGCCAGCAGCGTAGCGGGACAGGGGGTATCAGATACGCAGTATTTT
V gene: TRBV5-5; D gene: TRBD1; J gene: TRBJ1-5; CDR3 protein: CASSETGTEYQPQHF; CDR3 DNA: TGTGCCAGCAGCGAGACCGGGACAGAGTATCAGCCCCAGCATTTT
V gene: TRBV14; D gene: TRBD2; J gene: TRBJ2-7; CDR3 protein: CASSQVRAGAGEQYF; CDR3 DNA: TGTGCCAGCAGCCAAGTTAGAGCGGGAGCGGGCGAGCAGTACTTC
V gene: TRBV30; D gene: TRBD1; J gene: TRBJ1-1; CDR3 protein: CAWSETYRGETEAFF; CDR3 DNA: TGTGCCTGGAGTGAGACCTACAGGGGAGAGACTGAAGCTTTCTTT
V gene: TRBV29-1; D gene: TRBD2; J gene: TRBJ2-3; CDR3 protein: CSVEDFSGRGADTQYF; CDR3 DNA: TGCAGCGTTGAAGATTTCAGCGGGAGGGGTGCAGATACGCAGTATTTT
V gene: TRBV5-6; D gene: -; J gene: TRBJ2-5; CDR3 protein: CASSTLGGTAWETQYF; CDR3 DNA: TGTGCCAGCAGCACCCTGGGGGGAACAGCCTGGGAGACCCAGTACTTC
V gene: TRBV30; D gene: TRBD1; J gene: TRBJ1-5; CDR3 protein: CAFSRDRGQPQHF; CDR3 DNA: TGTGCCTTCTCTCGGGACAGGGGTCAGCCCCAGCATTTT
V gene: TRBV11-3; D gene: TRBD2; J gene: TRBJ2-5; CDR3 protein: CASSLLAGEETQYF; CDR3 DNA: TGTGCCAGCAGCTTATTAGCGGGAGAAGAGACCCAGTACTTC